This TCR beta chain was identified in a study of OX40 agonist ivuxolimab in advanced cancers. Trimming removed 6 bases from V and 5 bases from J, with 10 bases in between. Per the germline V gene, CDR1 is MDHEN and CDR2 is SYDVKM. CDR3 length: 12 residues. Only in-frame clones appear in the TCRdb table, and some are missing; sequencing was by immunoSEQ multiplex PCR. The sample yields about 35,000 clones, 84% seen once. This chain links TRBV28 with TRBJ2-5; TRBD1 or TRBD2 may be the D gene (6 bases each). Sequenced material: CD4+ or CD8+ T cells sorted from blood, taken in a trial of the OX40 agonist ivuxolimab. This receptor was taken from an adult with an advanced solid tumor such as melanoma, head and neck, liver or kidney cancer. The CDR3, as DNA: TGTGCCAGCAGACAGGGAGGCGAGACCCAGTACTTC. It translates to CASRQGGETQYF. Combining the CDR3 with reference TRBV28 and TRBJ2-5 gives the whole variable domain DVKVTQSSRYLVKRTGEKVFLECVQDMDHENMFWYRQDPGLGLRLIYFSYDVKMKEKGDIPEGYSVSREKKERFSLILESASTNQTSMYLCASRQGGETQYFGPGTRLLVL.